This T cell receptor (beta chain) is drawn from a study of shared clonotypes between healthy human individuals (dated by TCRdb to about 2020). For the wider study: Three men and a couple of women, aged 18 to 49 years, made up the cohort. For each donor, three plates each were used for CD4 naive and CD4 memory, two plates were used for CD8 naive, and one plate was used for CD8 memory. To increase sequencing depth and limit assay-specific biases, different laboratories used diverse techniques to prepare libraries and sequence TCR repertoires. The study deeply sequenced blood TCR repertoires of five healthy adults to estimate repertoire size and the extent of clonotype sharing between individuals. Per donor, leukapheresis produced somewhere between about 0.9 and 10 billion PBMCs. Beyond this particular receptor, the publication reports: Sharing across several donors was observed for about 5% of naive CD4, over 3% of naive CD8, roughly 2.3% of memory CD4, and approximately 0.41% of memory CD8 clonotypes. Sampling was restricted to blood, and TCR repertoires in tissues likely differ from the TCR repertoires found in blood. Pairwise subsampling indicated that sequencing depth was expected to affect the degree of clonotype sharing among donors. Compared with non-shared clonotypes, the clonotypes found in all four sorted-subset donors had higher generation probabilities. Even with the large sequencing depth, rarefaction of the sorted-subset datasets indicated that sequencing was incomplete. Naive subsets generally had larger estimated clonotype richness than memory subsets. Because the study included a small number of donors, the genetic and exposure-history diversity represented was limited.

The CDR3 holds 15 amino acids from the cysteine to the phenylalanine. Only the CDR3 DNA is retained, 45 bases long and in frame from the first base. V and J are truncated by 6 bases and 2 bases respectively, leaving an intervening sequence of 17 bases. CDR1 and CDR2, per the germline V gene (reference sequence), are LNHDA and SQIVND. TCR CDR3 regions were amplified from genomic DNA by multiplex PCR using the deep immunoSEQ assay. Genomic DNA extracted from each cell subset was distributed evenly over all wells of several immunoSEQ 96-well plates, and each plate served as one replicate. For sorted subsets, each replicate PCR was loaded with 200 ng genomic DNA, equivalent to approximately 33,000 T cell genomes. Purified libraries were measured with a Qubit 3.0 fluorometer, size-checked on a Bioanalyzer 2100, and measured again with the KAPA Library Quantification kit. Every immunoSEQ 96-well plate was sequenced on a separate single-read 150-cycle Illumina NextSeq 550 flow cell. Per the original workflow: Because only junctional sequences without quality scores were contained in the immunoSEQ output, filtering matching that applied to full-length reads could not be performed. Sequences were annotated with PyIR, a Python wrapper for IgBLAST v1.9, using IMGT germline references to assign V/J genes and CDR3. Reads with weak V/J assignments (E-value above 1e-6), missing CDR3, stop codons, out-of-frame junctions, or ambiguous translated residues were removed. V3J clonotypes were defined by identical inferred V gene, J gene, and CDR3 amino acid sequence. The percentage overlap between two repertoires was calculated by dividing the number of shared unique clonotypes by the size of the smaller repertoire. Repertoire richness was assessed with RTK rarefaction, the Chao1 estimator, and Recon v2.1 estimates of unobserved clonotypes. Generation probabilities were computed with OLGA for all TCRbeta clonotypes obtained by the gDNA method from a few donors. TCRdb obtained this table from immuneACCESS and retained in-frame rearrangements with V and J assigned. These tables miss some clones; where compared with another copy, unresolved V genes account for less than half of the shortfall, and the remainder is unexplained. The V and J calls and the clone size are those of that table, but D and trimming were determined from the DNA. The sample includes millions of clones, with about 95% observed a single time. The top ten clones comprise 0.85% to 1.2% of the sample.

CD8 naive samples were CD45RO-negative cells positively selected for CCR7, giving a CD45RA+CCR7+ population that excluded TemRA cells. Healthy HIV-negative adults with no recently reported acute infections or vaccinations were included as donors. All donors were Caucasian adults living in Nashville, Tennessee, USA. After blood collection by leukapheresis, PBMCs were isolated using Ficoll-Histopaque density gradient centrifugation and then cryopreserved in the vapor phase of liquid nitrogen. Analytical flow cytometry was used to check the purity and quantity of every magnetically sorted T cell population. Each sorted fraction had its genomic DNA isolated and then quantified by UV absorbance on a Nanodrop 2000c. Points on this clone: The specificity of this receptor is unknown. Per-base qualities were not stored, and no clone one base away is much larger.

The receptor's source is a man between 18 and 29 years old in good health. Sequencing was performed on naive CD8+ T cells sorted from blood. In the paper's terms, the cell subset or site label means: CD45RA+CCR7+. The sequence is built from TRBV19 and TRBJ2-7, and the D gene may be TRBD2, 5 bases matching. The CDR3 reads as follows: CASRYRGFTTYEQYF. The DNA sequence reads TGTGCCAGTAGATACCGAGGGTTTACGACCTACGAGCAGTACTTC. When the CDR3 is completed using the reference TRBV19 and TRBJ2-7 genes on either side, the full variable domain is DGGITQSPKYLFRKEGQNVTLSCEQNLNHDAMYWYRQDPGQGLRLIYYSQIVNDFQKGDIAEGYSVSREKKESFPLTVTSAQKNPTAFYLCASRYRGFTTYEQYFGPGTRLTVT.